This is a list of T cell receptor beta chains from one sample in a study of T cells in localized non-small cell lung cancer. Clones were sequenced by immunoSEQ multiplex PCR, and TCRdb holds only the in-frame ones, with some missing. Of 25,000 to 40,000 clones in the sample, roughly 80% were seen once. Sequencing used peripheral blood, obtained before any cancer treatment. These receptors came from an older male donor with stage II squamous cell lung carcinoma. Both conserved end residues are part of each CDR3. D genes are given only for firm matches. Only part of the rows carry a size: once, few, many, or a class if the clone is expanded.

J gene | clone size | D gene | V gene | CDR3 protein | CDR3 DNA
TRBJ2-3 | NA | TRBD2 | TRBV7-6 | CASSRTSATSGRNTDTQYF | TGTGCCAGCAGCCGAACTAGCGCGACTTCAGGACGGAACACAGATACGCAGTATTTT
TRBJ1-5 | NA | NA | TRBV5-1 | CASSEGSGQPQHF | TGCGCCAGCAGCGAAGGGTCAGGTCAGCCCCAGCATTTT
TRBJ1-3 | NA | NA | TRBV6-5 | CATTDRSGNTIYF | TGTGCCACCACAGACAGGTCTGGAAACACCATATATTTT
TRBJ1-5 | once | TRBD1 | TRBV7-8 | CASSLPGTGHQPQHF | TGTGCCAGCAGCCTTCCTGGGACAGGGCATCAGCCCCAGCATTTT
TRBJ2-1 | NA | NA | TRBV5-4 | CASSLEAVSYNEQFF | TGTGCCAGCAGCTTGGAAGCGGTCTCCTACAATGAGCAGTTCTTC
TRBJ2-3 | NA | NA | TRBV9 | CASSVGGRDGADTQYF | TGTGCCAGCAGCGTAGGCGGGCGGGATGGCGCAGATACGCAGTATTTT
TRBJ1-3 | NA | NA | TRBV6-5 | CASSSTRGGSGNTIYF | TGTGCCAGCAGTTCCACAAGAGGCGGCTCTGGAAACACCATATATTTT
TRBJ1-1 | NA | NA | TRBV27 | CASSFTEDLNTEAFF | TGTGCCAGCAGTTTCACCGAGGATCTGAACACTGAAGCTTTCTTT
TRBJ1-4 | NA | TRBD1 | TRBV7-9 | CASSVYRGGTNEKLFF | TGTGCCAGCAGCGTCTACAGAGGGGGCACTAATGAAAAACTGTTTTTT
TRBJ2-3 | NA | TRBD2 | TRBV7-3 | CASSSSGGTQYF | TGTGCCAGCAGCTCATCGGGGGGTACGCAGTATTTT
TRBJ1-3 | NA | NA | TRBV5-8 | CASSLRTGNTIYF | TGTGCCAGCAGCTTGCGAACAGGAAACACCATATATTTT
TRBJ1-1 | once | NA | TRBV11-1 | CASSPGWVNTEAFF | TGTGCCAGCAGCCCGGGCTGGGTAAACACTGAAGCTTTCTTT
TRBJ1-1 | NA | TRBD1 | TRBV9 | CASSVAGGNTEAFF | TGTGCCAGCAGCGTAGCAGGGGGGAACACTGAAGCTTTCTTT
TRBJ2-2 | NA | TRBD1 | TRBV5-1 | CASGPGQTNTGELFF | TGCGCCAGCGGGCCGGGACAGACGAACACCGGGGAGCTGTTTTTT
TRBJ2-1 | NA | NA | TRBV18 | CASSPPFVEQFF | TGTGCCAGCTCACCACCTTTTGTTGAGCAGTTCTTC
TRBJ1-4 | once | NA | TRBV27 | CASSLSGQNEKLFF | TGTGCCAGCAGTTTATCTGGACAGAATGAAAAACTGTTTTTT
TRBJ1-5 | NA | NA | TRBV30 | CAWRGDRFNQPQHF | TGTGCCTGGAGAGGTGACCGCTTCAATCAGCCCCAGCATTTT
TRBJ2-7 | few | NA | TRBV9 | CASSVAPGVYEEQYF | TGTGCCAGCAGCGTAGCCCCAGGGGTCTACGAAGAGCAGTACTTC
TRBJ1-2 | NA | NA | TRBV11-2 | CASSLDPQGNYGYTF | TGTGCCAGCAGCTTAGATCCTCAGGGGAACTATGGCTACACCTTC
TRBJ1-2 | once | NA | TRBV7-9 | CASSLDPAGDHYTF | TGTGCCAGCAGCTTAGACCCCGCCGGGGATCACTACACCTTC
TRBJ2-3 | once | NA | TRBV27 | CASSLRHTTDTQYF | TGTGCCAGCAGTTTAAGGCACACCACAGATACGCAGTATTTT
TRBJ2-7 | NA | NA | TRBV5-6 | CASSLRGGGPSYEQYF | TGTGCCAGCAGCCTGCGAGGCGGGGGCCCTTCCTACGAGCAGTACTTC